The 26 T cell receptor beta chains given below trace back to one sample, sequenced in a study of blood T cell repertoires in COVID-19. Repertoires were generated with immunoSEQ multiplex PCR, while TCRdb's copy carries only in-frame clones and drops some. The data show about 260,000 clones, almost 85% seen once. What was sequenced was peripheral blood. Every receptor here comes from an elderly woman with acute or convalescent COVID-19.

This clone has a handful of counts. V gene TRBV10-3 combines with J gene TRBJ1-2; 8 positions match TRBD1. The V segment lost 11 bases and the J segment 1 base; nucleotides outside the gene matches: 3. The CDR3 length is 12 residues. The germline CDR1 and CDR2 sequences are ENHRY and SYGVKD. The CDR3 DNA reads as TGTGCCGTTGGACAGGGTAACTATGGCTACACCTTC. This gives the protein CAVGQGNYGYTF.

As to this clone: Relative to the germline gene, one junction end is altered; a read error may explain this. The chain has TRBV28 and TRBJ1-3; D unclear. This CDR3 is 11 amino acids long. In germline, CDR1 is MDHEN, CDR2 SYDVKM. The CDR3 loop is CASIGGRTSDF. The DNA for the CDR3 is TGTGCCAGCATCGGAGGGAGGACTTCTGATTTT.

The CDR3, as DNA: TGTGCCAGCAGCAAGCCAGGTAGCGGGAGTGTTGTCGATGAGCAGTTCTTC. Encoded protein: CASSKPGSGSVVDEQFF. J is TRBJ2-1 and V is TRBV7-9, with 9 nucleotides matching TRBD2. Germline CDR1 reads SEHNR; CDR2 reads FQNEAQ (reference sequence). The CDR3 runs 17 residues. V lost 5 bases and J lost 8; bases outside the gene matches: 16.

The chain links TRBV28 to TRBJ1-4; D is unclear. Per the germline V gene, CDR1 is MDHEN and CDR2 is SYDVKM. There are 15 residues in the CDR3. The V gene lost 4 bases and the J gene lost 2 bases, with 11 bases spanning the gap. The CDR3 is CASSSSMETNEKLFF. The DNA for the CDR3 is TGTGCCAGCAGTTCGTCTATGGAGACTAATGAAAAACTGTTTTTT.

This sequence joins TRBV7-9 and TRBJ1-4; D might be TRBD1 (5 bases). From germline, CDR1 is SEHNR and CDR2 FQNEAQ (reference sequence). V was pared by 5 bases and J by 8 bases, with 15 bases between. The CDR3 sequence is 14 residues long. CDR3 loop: CASSTAGTWEKLFF. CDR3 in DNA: TGTGCCAGCAGCACGGCCGGGACTTGGGAAAAACTGTTTTTT.

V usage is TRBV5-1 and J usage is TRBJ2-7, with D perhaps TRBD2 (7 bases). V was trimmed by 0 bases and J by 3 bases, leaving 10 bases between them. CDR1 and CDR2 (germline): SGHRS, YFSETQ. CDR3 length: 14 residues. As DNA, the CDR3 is TGCGCCAGCAGCTTGGAGGGGGGGCTCTACGAGCAGTACTTC. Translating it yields CASSLEGGLYEQYF.

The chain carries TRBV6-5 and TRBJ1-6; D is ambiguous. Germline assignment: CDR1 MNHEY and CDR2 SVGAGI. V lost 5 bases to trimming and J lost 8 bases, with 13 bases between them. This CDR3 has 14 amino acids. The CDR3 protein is CASSPRARDSPLHF. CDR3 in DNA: TGTGCCAGCAGTCCCCGCGCGCGGGATTCACCCCTCCACTTT.

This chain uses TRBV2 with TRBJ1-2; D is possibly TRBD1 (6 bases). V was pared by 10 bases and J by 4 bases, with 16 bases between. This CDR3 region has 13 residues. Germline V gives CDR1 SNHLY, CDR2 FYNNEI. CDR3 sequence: CANQTGDRYGYTF. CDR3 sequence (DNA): TGTGCCAACCAGACAGGCGACCGCTATGGCTACACCTTC.

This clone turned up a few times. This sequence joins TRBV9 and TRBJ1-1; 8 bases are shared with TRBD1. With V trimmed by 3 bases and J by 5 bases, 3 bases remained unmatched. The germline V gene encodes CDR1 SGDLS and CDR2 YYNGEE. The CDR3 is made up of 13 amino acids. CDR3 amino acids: CASSGQGKTEAFF. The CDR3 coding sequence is TGTGCCAGCAGCGGACAGGGGAAGACTGAAGCTTTCTTT.

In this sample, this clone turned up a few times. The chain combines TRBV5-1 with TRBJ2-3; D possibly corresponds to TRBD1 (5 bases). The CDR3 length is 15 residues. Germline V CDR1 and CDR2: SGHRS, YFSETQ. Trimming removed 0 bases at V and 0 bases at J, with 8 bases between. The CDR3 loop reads CASSLGWGSTDTQYF. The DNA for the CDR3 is TGCGCCAGCAGCTTGGGCTGGGGCAGCACAGATACGCAGTATTTT.

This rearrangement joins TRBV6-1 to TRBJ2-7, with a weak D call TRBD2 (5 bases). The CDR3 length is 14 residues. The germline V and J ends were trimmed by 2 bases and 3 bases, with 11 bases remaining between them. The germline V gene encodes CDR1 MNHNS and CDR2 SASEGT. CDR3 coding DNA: TGTGCCAGCAGTGAACACGGGGTGAACTACGAGCAGTACTTC. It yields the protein CASSEHGVNYEQYF.

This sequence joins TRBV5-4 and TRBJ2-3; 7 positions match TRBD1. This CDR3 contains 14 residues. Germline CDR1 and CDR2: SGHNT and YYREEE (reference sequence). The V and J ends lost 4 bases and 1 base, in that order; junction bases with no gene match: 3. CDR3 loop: CASSRGQRTDTQYF. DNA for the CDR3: TGTGCCAGCAGCCGGGGACAGCGCACAGATACGCAGTATTTT.

The CDR3 DNA follows: TGCGCCAGCAGCCAAGAAGGCGGCAGGGGTTCCAATCAGCCCCAGCATTTT. Amino acid sequence: CASSQEGGRGSNQPQHF. This chain connects TRBV4-1 to TRBJ1-5; D is perhaps TRBD1 (6 bases). CDR1 MGHRA and CDR2 YSYEKL come from the germline V gene. The CDR3 has 17 residues. The V and J ends lost 0 bases and 3 bases respectively, with 15 bases between them.

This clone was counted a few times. In nucleotides, the CDR3 is TGTGCCAGCAGGCCTCCCCCACAGGGCATGAACACTGAAGCTTTCTTT. Amino acid sequence: CASRPPPQGMNTEAFF. V is TRBV28 and J is TRBJ1-1; a possible D gene is TRBD1 (6 bases). CDR1 and CDR2 from the germline V gene are MDHEN and SYDVKM. V was cut by 6 bases and J by 0 bases, with 17 bases left in between. This CDR3 comprises 16 residues.

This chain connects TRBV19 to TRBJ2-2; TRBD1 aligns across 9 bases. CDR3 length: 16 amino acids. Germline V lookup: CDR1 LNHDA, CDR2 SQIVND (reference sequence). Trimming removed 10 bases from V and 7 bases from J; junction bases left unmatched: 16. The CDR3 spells CATRDRVFGLHGELFF. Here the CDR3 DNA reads TGTGCCACCAGGGACAGGGTGTTCGGTTTACACGGGGAGCTGTTTTTT.

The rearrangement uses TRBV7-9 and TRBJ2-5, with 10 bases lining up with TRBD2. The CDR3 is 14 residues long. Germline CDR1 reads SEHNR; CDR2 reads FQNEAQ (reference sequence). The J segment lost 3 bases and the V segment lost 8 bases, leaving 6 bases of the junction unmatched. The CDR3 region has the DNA TGTGCCAGCCGCAAACTAGCGGGAAAAGAGACCCAGTACTTC. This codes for CASRKLAGKETQYF.

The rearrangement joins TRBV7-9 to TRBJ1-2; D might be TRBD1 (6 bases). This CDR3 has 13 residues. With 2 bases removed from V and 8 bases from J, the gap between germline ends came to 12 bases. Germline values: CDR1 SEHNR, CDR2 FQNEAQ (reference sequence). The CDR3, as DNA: TGTGCCAGCAGCTTATCCTCAGGGGAGGGCTACACCTTC. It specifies CASSLSSGEGYTF.

The CDR3 reads CASSRLAGDRTDTQYF. CDR3 nucleotides: TGTGCCAGCAGTCGACTAGCGGGAGACCGCACAGATACGCAGTATTTT. The V and J genes are TRBV6-6 and TRBJ2-3; TRBD2 aligns across 12 bases. The germline V gene encodes CDR1 MNHNY and CDR2 SVGAGI (reference sequence). CDR3 size: 16 residues. Trimming cost V 5 bases and J 1 base; bases outside gene matches: 4.

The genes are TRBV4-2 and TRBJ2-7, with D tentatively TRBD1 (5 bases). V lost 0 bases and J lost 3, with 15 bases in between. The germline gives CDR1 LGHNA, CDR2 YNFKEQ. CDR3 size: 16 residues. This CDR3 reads CASSQDGASTNYEQYF. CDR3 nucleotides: TGTGCCAGCAGCCAAGATGGGGCCTCCACCAACTACGAGCAGTACTTC.

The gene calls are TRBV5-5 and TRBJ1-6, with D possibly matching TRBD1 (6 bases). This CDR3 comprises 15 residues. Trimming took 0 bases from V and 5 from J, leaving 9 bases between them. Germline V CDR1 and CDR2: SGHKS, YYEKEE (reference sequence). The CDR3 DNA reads TGTGCCAGCAGCTTGGCGGACAGTAATAATTCACCCCTCCACTTT. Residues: CASSLADSNNSPLHF.

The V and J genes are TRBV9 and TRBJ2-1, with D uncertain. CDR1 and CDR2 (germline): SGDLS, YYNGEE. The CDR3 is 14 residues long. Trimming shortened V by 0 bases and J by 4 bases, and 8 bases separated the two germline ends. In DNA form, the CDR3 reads TGTGCCAGCAGCGTAGGTACTACGTACAATGAGCAGTTCTTC. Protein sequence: CASSVGTTYNEQFF.

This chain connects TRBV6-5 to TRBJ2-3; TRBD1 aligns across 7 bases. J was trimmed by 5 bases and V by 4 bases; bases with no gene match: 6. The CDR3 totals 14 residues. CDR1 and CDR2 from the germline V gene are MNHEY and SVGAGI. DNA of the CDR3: TGTGCCAGCAGTTCGAGGGACAGCTTAGATACGCAGTATTTT. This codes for CASSSRDSLDTQYF.

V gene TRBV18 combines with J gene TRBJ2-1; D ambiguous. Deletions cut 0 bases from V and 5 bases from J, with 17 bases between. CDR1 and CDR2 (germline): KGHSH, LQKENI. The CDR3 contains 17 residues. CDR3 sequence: CASSPPVYSQSHNEQFF. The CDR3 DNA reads TGTGCCAGCTCACCACCGGTCTACTCCCAAAGCCACAATGAGCAGTTCTTC.

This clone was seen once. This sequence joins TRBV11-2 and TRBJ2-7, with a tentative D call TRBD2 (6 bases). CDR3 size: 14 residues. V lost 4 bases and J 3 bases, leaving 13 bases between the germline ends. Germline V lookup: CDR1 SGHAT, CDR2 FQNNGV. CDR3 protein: CASSSGVVGYEQYF. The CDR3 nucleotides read TGTGCCAGCAGCTCGGGGGTCGTCGGCTACGAGCAGTACTTC.

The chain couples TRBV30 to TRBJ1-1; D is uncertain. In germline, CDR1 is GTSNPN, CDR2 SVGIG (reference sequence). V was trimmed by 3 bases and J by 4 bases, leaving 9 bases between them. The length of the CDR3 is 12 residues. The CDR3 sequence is CAWSDGPTEAFF. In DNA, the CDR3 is TGTGCCTGGAGCGATGGGCCCACTGAAGCTTTCTTT.

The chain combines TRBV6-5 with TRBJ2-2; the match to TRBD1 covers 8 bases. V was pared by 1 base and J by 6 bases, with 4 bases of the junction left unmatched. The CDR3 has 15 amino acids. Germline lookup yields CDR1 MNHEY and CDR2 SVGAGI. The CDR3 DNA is TGTGCCAGCAGTTACTTGGACAGGGACGCCGGGGAGCTGTTTTTT. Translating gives CASSYLDRDAGELFF.